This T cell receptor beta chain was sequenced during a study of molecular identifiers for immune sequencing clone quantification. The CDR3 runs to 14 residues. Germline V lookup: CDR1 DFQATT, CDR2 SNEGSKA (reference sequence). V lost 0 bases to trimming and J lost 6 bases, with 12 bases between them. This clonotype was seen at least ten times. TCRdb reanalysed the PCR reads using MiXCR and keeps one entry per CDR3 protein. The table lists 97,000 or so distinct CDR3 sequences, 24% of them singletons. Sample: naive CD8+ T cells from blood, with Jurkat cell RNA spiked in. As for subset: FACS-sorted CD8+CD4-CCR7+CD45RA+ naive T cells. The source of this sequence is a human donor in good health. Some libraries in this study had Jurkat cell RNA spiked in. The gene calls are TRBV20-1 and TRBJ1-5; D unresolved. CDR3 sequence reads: CSARDSGWGQPQHF. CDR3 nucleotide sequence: TGCAGTGCTAGAGATTCGGGGTGGGGTCAGCCCCAGCATTTT.